The rows below give T cell receptor beta chains drawn from one sample of a study of blood T cell repertoires in COVID-19. Clones were read by immunoSEQ multiplex PCR, and TCRdb kept only the in-frame ones, dropping some. The sample lists about 260,000 clones, 84% seen once, with around 3.9% in the top ten. The specimen was PBMCs or T cells enriched from blood (not recorded which). The receptors were gathered from a young man with acute COVID-19. Both conserved end residues are part of each CDR3. Fields, in order: clone size, J gene, D gene, V gene, CDR3 DNA, CDR3 protein. D genes are given only for firm matches. The size entry is marked missing in some rows and otherwise reads once, few, many or a size class.

NA TRBJ1-5 NA TRBV6-1 TGTGCCAGCAGTGAAGATCCGAATCAGCCCCAGCATTTT CASSEDPNQPQHF
NA TRBJ1-5 NA TRBV27 TGTGCCAGCAGCCCTGGACGGCAGAGGGGGAAGCCCCAGCATTTT CASSPGRQRGKPQHF
NA TRBJ2-1 TRBD2 TRBV30 TGTGCCTGGAGCCGTGGACTAGCGGGGAGCTCCTACAATGAGCAGTTCTTC CAWSRGLAGSSYNEQFF
once TRBJ2-3 NA TRBV6-6 TGTGCCAGCAGTTACTCGAGGCAGGGTTCGGATACGCAGTATTTT CASSYSRQGSDTQYF
NA TRBJ2-3 TRBD2 TRBV6-5 TGTGCCAGCAGTTACACGGTACTGGGGGGGAATACGCAGTATTTT CASSYTVLGGNTQYF
few TRBJ1-1 NA TRBV19 TGTGCCAGTAGTCCCCACACCGGGGGGGGAGGAGGCACTGAAGCTTTCTTT CASSPHTGGGGGTEAFF
NA TRBJ2-5 TRBD2 TRBV11-3 TGTGCCAGCAGCTTAGGGCTAGCGGGAAGCCATGAGACCCAGTACTTC CASSLGLAGSHETQYF
NA TRBJ2-6 NA TRBV4-2 TGTGCCAGCAGCCAAGATCCGCGCTCTGGGGCCAACGTCCTGACTTTC CASSQDPRSGANVLTF
NA TRBJ2-5 NA TRBV4-2 TGTGCCAGCAGCCAAGTGGCGGGGAGTTACCAAGAGACCCAGTACTTC CASSQVAGSYQETQYF
NA TRBJ2-3 NA TRBV5-6 TGTGCCAGCAGCGGAGTTGGGGGAACGGGGGACTCCACAGATACGCAGTATTTT CASSGVGGTGDSTDTQYF
NA TRBJ2-1 NA TRBV7-6 TGTGCCAGCAGCTTAGCGGACGGGAGACCCTCCAATGAGCAGTTCTTC CASSLADGRPSNEQFF
NA TRBJ1-6 NA TRBV6-2/TRBV6-3 TGTGCCAGCAGTTACTCGTCTTATAATTCACCCCTCCACTTT CASSYSSYNSPLHF
NA TRBJ1-1 NA TRBV2 TGTGCCAGCAGTCCAAGGGGGAGAATAATGAACACTGAAGCTTTCTTT CASSPRGRIMNTEAFF
NA TRBJ1-2 NA TRBV27 TGTGCCAGCAGTGGGGGGAGGCAGGATGGCTACACCTTC CASSGGRQDGYTF
once TRBJ2-5 NA TRBV7-9 TGTGCCAGCAGCTCCGGGGGTCGGGAGACCCAGTACTTC CASSSGGRETQYF
NA TRBJ1-1 NA TRBV10-3 TGTGCCATCAGTGACTTCACAGAATCCCGGGGGAAGGGTACTGAAGCTTTCTTT CAISDFTESRGKGTEAFF
NA TRBJ2-1 NA TRBV5-4 TGTGCCAGCAGCTTGGGAGGTGAGCAGTTCTTC CASSLGGEQFF
NA TRBJ2-1 NA TRBV30 TGTGCCTGGAGTGGGGGGGACAATGAGCAGTTCTTC CAWSGGDNEQFF
NA TRBJ1-2 TRBD1 TRBV6-5 TGTGCCAGCAGTTACTCCGGGACAGGGTTTTATGGCTACACCTTC CASSYSGTGFYGYTF
few TRBJ1-2 NA TRBV19 TGTGCCAGTAGGAGGGTAGGACAGACTGGCTACACCTTC CASRRVGQTGYTF
NA TRBJ2-3 TRBD1 TRBV6-5 TGTGCCAGCAGTTACCAGGACAGGGTTGGGACAGATACGCAGTATTTT CASSYQDRVGTDTQYF
few TRBJ1-2 NA TRBV7-8 TGTGCCAGCAGCTTAGTAATGTTACACCAACCTAACTATGGCTACACCTTC CASSLVMLHQPNYGYTF
NA TRBJ1-1 NA TRBV19 TGTGCCAGTAGTAGAACAGGGCGCACTGAAGCTTTCTTT CASSRTGRTEAFF
NA TRBJ1-4 NA TRBV3-1/TRBV3-2 TGTGCCAGCAGCTCCACGGACGGGGGGGAAAAACTGTTTTTT CASSSTDGGEKLFF
NA TRBJ2-3 TRBD1 TRBV7-9 TGTGCCAGCAGCCCAGGGGGTACTAGAAGTACAGATACGCAGTATTTT CASSPGGTRSTDTQYF
NA TRBJ2-1 TRBD1 TRBV30 TGTGCCTGGAAAGAGGACAGGAAATACAATGAGCAGTTCTTC CAWKEDRKYNEQFF
NA TRBJ1-2 TRBD1 TRBV7-2 TGTGCCAGCAGCCGGGACAGGGCCGACTATGGCTACACCTTC CASSRDRADYGYTF
once TRBJ2-5 TRBD1 TRBV7-9 TGTGCCAGCAGCCGGCGGGTGGGACAGCGAGAGACCCAGTACTTC CASSRRVGQRETQYF
NA TRBJ1-2 NA TRBV19 TGTGCCAGTAAGGGAGACTACGATGGCTACACCTTC CASKGDYDGYTF
NA TRBJ2-2 TRBD1 TRBV5-1 TGCGCCAGCAGCTTTGGAGGACAGGGGGCCGGGGAGCTGTTTTTT CASSFGGQGAGELFF
NA TRBJ2-4 NA TRBV3-1/TRBV3-2 TGTGCCAGCAGCCAAGATGGGCGCCCCCTTAGCAAAAACATTCAGTACTTC CASSQDGRPLSKNIQYF
NA TRBJ2-5 TRBD2 TRBV11-3 TGTGCCAGCAGCACCCCTCCCCGGGGTCTAGCGGGAGGGGGAGAGACCCAGTACTTC CASSTPPRGLAGGGETQYF
NA TRBJ1-1 NA TRBV9 TGTGCCAGCTTTCGGGGGACTGAAGCTTTCTTT CASFRGTEAFF
few TRBJ2-3 NA TRBV27 TGTGCCAGCCTGGGAGGAGATACGCAGTATTTT CASLGGDTQYF
NA TRBJ2-3 TRBD2 TRBV11-3 TGTGCCAGCAGCTTACGGGGACTAAACACAGATACGCAGTATTTT CASSLRGLNTDTQYF
NA TRBJ2-2 NA TRBV11-3 TGTGCCAGCAGCCAGGAGTCGGGGGTCCCCGGGGAGCTGTTTTTT CASSQESGVPGELFF
NA TRBJ1-5 TRBD1 TRBV19 TGTGCCAGTAGGAACCGGGACAGGAGCTTACAGCCCCAGCATTTT CASRNRDRSLQPQHF
NA TRBJ2-5 TRBD2 TRBV19 TGTGCCAGTAGTGAGGGCGGGGGGCGAAGGCAAGAGACCCAGTACTTC CASSEGGGRRQETQYF
NA TRBJ2-3 TRBD1 TRBV7-9 TGTGCCAGCAGCCAAACAGGGGGCACAGATACGCAGTATTTT CASSQTGGTDTQYF
NA TRBJ2-3 TRBD2 TRBV5-4 TGTGCCAGCAGCTTGGCGCTAGCGGGGGCAAACACAGATACGCAGTATTTT CASSLALAGANTDTQYF
NA TRBJ1-2 NA TRBV5-4 TGTGCCAGCAGCTCTCGCCGACTCGAAGGAGGCTACACCTTC CASSSRRLEGGYTF
NA TRBJ2-1 NA TRBV2 TGTGCCAGCAGTAAAATCGGACAGATCTCCTACAATGAGCAGTTCTTC CASSKIGQISYNEQFF
few TRBJ1-5 TRBD1 TRBV25-1 TGTGCCAGCAGTGGAGGGACAGGACATCAGCCCCAGCATTTT CASSGGTGHQPQHF
NA TRBJ1-3 NA TRBV27 TGTGCCAGCAGTCCCACCTGGACAGCCGGCTTCGGAAACACCATATATTTT CASSPTWTAGFGNTIYF
NA TRBJ2-2 TRBD1 TRBV6-1 TGTGCCAGCAGTGAATACGGGACAGGGATCACCGGGGAGCTGTTTTTT CASSEYGTGITGELFF
NA TRBJ1-4 NA TRBV7-9 TGTGCCAGCAGCCCGTTTCGGGGGATGTCGCGCACTAATGAAAAACTGTTTTTT CASSPFRGMSRTNEKLFF
NA TRBJ2-1 TRBD1 TRBV28 TGTGCCAGCAGTCCCTCTTGGGACAGCTACAATGAGCAGTTCTTC CASSPSWDSYNEQFF
NA TRBJ1-2 NA TRBV19 TGTGCCAGTAGTTGGACTGCCCGAGGCTACACCTTC CASSWTARGYTF
NA TRBJ2-6 TRBD1 TRBV7-9 TGTGCCAGCAGCAAGACAGGGTCTGGGGCCAACGTCCTGACTTTC CASSKTGSGANVLTF
NA TRBJ2-1 TRBD1 TRBV27 TGTGCCAGCAGTTTGACAGGGACGGGCAATGAGCAGTTCTTC CASSLTGTGNEQFF
NA TRBJ2-1 NA TRBV18 TGTGCCAGCTCACCATGGGGGGAATCCCCCTACAATGAGCAGTTCTTC CASSPWGESPYNEQFF
NA TRBJ1-6 NA TRBV5-8 TGTGCCAGCAGCCTACAGGGCCATTATAATTCACCCCTCCACTTT CASSLQGHYNSPLHF
NA TRBJ1-1 NA TRBV7-8 TGTGCCAGCAGCCCTCAGGCGGGCACCACTGAAGCTTTCTTT CASSPQAGTTEAFF
few TRBJ2-2 TRBD2 TRBV6-4 TGTGCCAGCAGGACTAGCGGGGACACCGGGGAGCTGTTTTTT CASRTSGDTGELFF
NA TRBJ1-6 TRBD1 TRBV19 TGTGCCAGTGTGGGAACAGGGGACTCACCCCTCCACTTT CASVGTGDSPLHF
NA TRBJ1-2 TRBD1 TRBV6-5 TGTGCCAGCAGTCCAGGGACAGGGGACGACTATGGCTACACCTTC CASSPGTGDDYGYTF
NA TRBJ2-5 TRBD2 TRBV4-2 TGTGCCAGCAGCCAAGTATGGACTAGCGGGGGAACGTACCAAGAGACCCAGTACTTC CASSQVWTSGGTYQETQYF
NA TRBJ1-4 TRBD1 TRBV7-9 TGTGCCAGCAGCTCCAGGACAGGGGGATCGGCGCGCCCCGAAAAACTGTTTTTT CASSSRTGGSARPEKLFF